The rows below give T cell receptor beta chains drawn from one sample of a study of cytomegalovirus exposure and HLA in healthy donors. Profiling relied on immunoSEQ multiplex PCR, and the TCRdb table lists in-frame clones only, not all of them. The repertoire consists of 160,000 or so clones, with roughly 78% occurring once and the leading ten covering around 1.9%. The source material was PBMCs. Receptors were obtained from a man aged 40-50 years in good health and CMV-seronegative. Both conserved end residues are part of each CDR3. A D gene is named only where the DNA matches it firmly. Expanded clones are given a class, and other clones once, few, many or no size at all.

clone size | J gene | V gene | D gene | CDR3 protein | CDR3 DNA
NA | TRBJ2-1 | TRBV9 | TRBD2 | CASSVGWASGRDEQFF | TGTGCCAGCAGCGTAGGGTGGGCTAGCGGGAGGGATGAGCAGTTCTTC
NA | TRBJ2-1 | TRBV2 | TRBD2 | CASRARLAERYNEQFF | TGTGCCAGCAGAGCAAGACTAGCGGAGCGCTACAATGAGCAGTTCTTC
once | TRBJ2-3 | TRBV6-4 | TRBD1 | CASSIDRGSDTQYF | TGTGCCAGCAGCATCGACAGGGGCTCAGATACGCAGTATTTT
NA | TRBJ2-1 | TRBV27 | TRBD1 | CASSLSSGTGAYGEQFF | TGTGCCAGCAGTTTATCGTCCGGGACAGGGGCCTACGGTGAGCAGTTCTTC
NA | TRBJ2-5 | TRBV28 | TRBD1 | CASSLTPGQGWETQYF | TGTGCCAGCAGTTTGACTCCAGGACAGGGATGGGAGACCCAGTACTTC
NA | TRBJ1-2 | TRBV6-1 | TRBD1 | CASRDWTGVQDGYTF | TGTGCCAGCAGAGATTGGACAGGAGTTCAAGATGGCTACACCTTC
NA | TRBJ2-1 | TRBV6-5 | NA | CASIQLLGAGEQFF | TGTGCCAGCATTCAACTCTTAGGGGCTGGTGAGCAGTTCTTC
once | TRBJ2-5 | TRBV18 | NA | CASTGAGKETQYF | TGTGCCAGCACAGGGGCGGGGAAGGAGACCCAGTACTTC
few | TRBJ1-1 | TRBV7-2 | NA | CASRGPERLSEAFF | TGTGCCAGCAGAGGTCCCGAGCGGCTAAGTGAAGCTTTCTTT
NA | TRBJ2-1 | TRBV11-3 | TRBD2 | CASSPGGYNEQFF | TGTGCCAGCAGCCCGGGGGGCTACAATGAGCAGTTCTTC
NA | TRBJ2-3 | TRBV6-1 | TRBD2 | CASSSGSGTDTQYF | TGTGCCAGCAGTAGCGGGAGTGGGACAGATACGCAGTATTTT
NA | TRBJ2-1 | TRBV29-1 | NA | CSVERRGYNEQFF | TGCAGCGTTGAGCGCAGGGGTTACAATGAGCAGTTCTTC
few | TRBJ2-7 | TRBV28 | NA | CASSLGSQTPYEQYF | TGTGCCAGCAGTTTAGGTTCCCAAACCCCCTACGAGCAGTACTTC
NA | TRBJ2-7 | TRBV5-4 | TRBD1 | CASSPRDRTYEQYF | TGTGCCAGCAGCCCCCGGGACAGGACTTACGAGCAGTACTTC
NA | TRBJ1-1 | TRBV19 | NA | CASRPQSPSAGMNTEAFF | TGTGCCAGTAGGCCACAAAGTCCCTCAGCAGGGATGAACACTGAAGCTTTCTTT
NA | TRBJ2-3 | TRBV28 | NA | CASSFTATDTQYF | TGTGCCAGCAGTTTTACAGCCACAGATACGCAGTATTTT
NA | TRBJ1-1 | TRBV30 | NA | CAWSIGGGTEAFF | TGTGCCTGGAGTATTGGGGGCGGCACTGAAGCTTTCTTT
NA | TRBJ2-6 | TRBV5-4 | NA | CASRGPLDGANVLTF | TGTGCCAGCAGGGGGCCCCTAGACGGGGCCAACGTCCTGACTTTC
NA | TRBJ2-7 | TRBV7-9 | NA | CASSLVQAGSYEQYF | TGTGCCAGCAGCTTAGTACAGGCAGGGTCCTACGAGCAGTACTTC
NA | TRBJ2-3 | TRBV4-3 | NA | CASSQEGRDTQYF | TGCGCCAGCAGCCAAGAGGGCCGGGATACGCAGTATTTT
once | TRBJ1-5 | TRBV6-1 | NA | CGFRGAIGNQPQHF | TGTGGGTTTCGGGGTGCTATAGGCAATCAGCCCCAGCATTTT
NA | TRBJ2-5 | TRBV7-9 | TRBD1 | CASSRGQLQETQYF | TGTGCCAGCAGCCGGGGACAGCTCCAAGAGACCCAGTACTTC
NA | TRBJ1-4 | TRBV5-1 | TRBD1 | CASSLGQGEIEKLFF | TGCGCCAGCAGCTTGGGACAGGGAGAAATTGAAAAACTGTTTTTT
NA | TRBJ2-1 | TRBV5-6 | TRBD2 | CASSLAGLAGHNEQFF | TGTGCCAGCAGCTTGGCGGGACTAGCGGGACACAATGAGCAGTTCTTC
NA | TRBJ2-5 | TRBV29-1 | NA | CSVAWQGGGETQYF | TGCAGCGTTGCCTGGCAGGGGGGAGGAGAGACCCAGTACTTC
NA | TRBJ2-2 | TRBV30 | NA | CAWSARAGELFF | TGTGCCTGGAGTGCCAGGGCCGGGGAGCTGTTTTTT
NA | TRBJ2-7 | TRBV5-4 | TRBD2 | CASSLGPSGSGEQYF | TGTGCCAGCAGCTTGGGTCCTAGCGGGAGTGGGGAGCAGTACTTC
few | TRBJ2-3 | TRBV7-6 | TRBD2 | CASRQSGRGTDTQYF | TGTGCCAGCAGACAGAGCGGGAGGGGTACAGATACGCAGTATTTT
NA | TRBJ2-7 | TRBV13 | TRBD2 | CASSSAGLAGGSYEQYF | TGTGCCAGCAGCTCGGCGGGACTAGCGGGGGGATCCTACGAGCAGTACTTC
NA | TRBJ2-7 | TRBV10-3 | NA | CAISAGVEQYF | TGTGCCATCAGTGCGGGGGTCGAGCAGTACTTC
NA | TRBJ2-1 | TRBV27 | NA | CASSQRAARDNEQFF | TGTGCCAGCAGTCAGCGGGCCGCTAGGGACAATGAGCAGTTCTTC
NA | TRBJ2-2 | TRBV7-9 | NA | CSSSDVAHPTGELFF | TGTTCCAGCAGCGATGTGGCACACCCCACCGGGGAGCTGTTTTTT
NA | TRBJ2-3 | TRBV11-2 | TRBD2 | CASSFPGLAGVDTQYF | TGTGCCAGCAGCTTCCCCGGACTAGCGGGAGTTGATACGCAGTATTTT
NA | TRBJ2-7 | TRBV6-6 | TRBD1 | CASSPEQGRGYEQYF | TGTGCCAGCAGCCCTGAACAGGGGCGAGGCTACGAGCAGTACTTC
NA | TRBJ2-7 | TRBV28 | TRBD2 | CASMGLGEEGQYF | TGTGCCAGCATGGGACTAGGTGAAGAGGGGCAGTACTTC
NA | TRBJ2-5 | TRBV7-2 | TRBD2 | CASSLQAGEETQYF | TGTGCCAGCAGCTTACAAGCGGGAGAAGAGACCCAGTACTTC
NA | TRBJ2-7 | TRBV28 | NA | CASSHGGIEQYF | TGTGCCAGCAGTCACGGAGGGATCGAGCAGTACTTC
NA | TRBJ1-2 | TRBV5-5 | TRBD1 | CASSVDRVILGYTF | TGTGCCAGCAGTGTGGACAGGGTGATCCTTGGCTACACCTTC
NA | TRBJ2-5 | TRBV21-1 | NA | CASSKRLAGGNQETQYF | TGTGCCAGCAGCAAGAGGCTAGCGGGAGGGAACCAAGAGACCCAGTACTTC
NA | TRBJ2-7 | TRBV6-5 | NA | CASRPRLANSYEQYF | TGTGCCAGCAGACCTAGGCTAGCTAATTCCTACGAGCAGTACTTC
NA | TRBJ1-6 | TRBV6-1 | TRBD1 | CASSEFPTGGGGSPLHF | TGTGCCAGCAGTGAGTTCCCTACAGGGGGCGGCGGGTCACCCCTCCACTTT
few | TRBJ1-1 | TRBV6-1 | NA | CASSEAVHAGAFF | TGTGCCAGCAGTGAAGCCGTTCACGCGGGAGCTTTCTTT
NA | TRBJ1-1 | TRBV2 | TRBD1 | CASSVNPDRDTEAFF | TGTGCCAGCAGTGTCAACCCGGACAGGGACACTGAAGCTTTCTTT
NA | TRBJ2-1 | TRBV28 | NA | CASSFDAGERNEQFF | TGTGCCAGCAGTTTTGACGCAGGGGAAAGGAATGAGCAGTTCTTC
NA | TRBJ2-2 | TRBV10-2 | TRBD2 | CASRPPREAGELFF | TGCGCCAGCAGGCCGCCCCGGGAGGCCGGGGAGCTGTTTTTT
few | TRBJ2-7 | TRBV5-1 | NA | CASSLGWGTLYEQYF | TGCGCCAGCAGCTTGGGTTGGGGGACTCTCTACGAGCAGTACTTC